One and the same sample provided the 31 T cell receptor beta chains below, sequenced in a study of T cells in Graves' hyperthyroidism and ophthalmopathy. Amplification of TCR beta CDR3 regions used RNA as the template. First-round RT-PCR with HTBI primers amplified the TCR CDR3 region. TCRdb itself ran the multiplex PCR reads through MiXCR, one entry per CDR3 protein. The sample holds about 320,000 distinct CDR3 sequences, 15% to 20% seen once. Material: blood. Receptor source: a man younger than 40 with Graves' hyperthyroidism.

This clonotype showed up many times. The chain links TRBV20-1 to TRBJ2-1, with 10 bases aligning to TRBD2. Trimming cost V 6 bases and J 8 bases; bases outside gene matches: 10. The CDR3 sequence is 14 residues long. The V gene's germline CDR1 is DFQATT and CDR2 SNEGSKA (reference sequence). The CDR3 region has the DNA TGCAGTGCGACCGGGACTAGCGAAATGGATGAGCAGTTCTTC. Translating gives CSATGTSEMDEQFF.

The rearrangement links TRBV5-1 to TRBJ2-7, with D uncertain. V was shortened by 4 bases and J by 3 bases, with 14 bases between the two germline ends. Germline V gene sequence: CDR1 SGHRS, CDR2 YFSETQ. The CDR3 totals 14 residues. The CDR3 nucleotides read TGCGCCAGCAGCCCAATGCAGAGAGACTACGAGCAGTACTTC. Translated, it gives CASSPMQRDYEQYF.

The rearrangement links TRBV6-5 to TRBJ1-6; no reliable D call. This CDR3 has 14 amino acids. Trimming pared 0 bases from V and 9 bases from J, leaving 9 bases between. Germline V lookup: CDR1 MNHEY, CDR2 SVGAGI. DNA for the CDR3: TGTGCCAGCAGTTACTCGAGGTCGGTTTCACCCCTCCACTTT. Amino acids: CASSYSRSVSPLHF.

J is TRBJ2-7 and V is TRBV7-9, with 7 bases aligning to TRBD1. With V trimmed by 4 bases and J by 2 bases, 8 bases remained unmatched. Germline V gene data show CDR1 as SEHNR and CDR2 as FQNEAQ (reference sequence). The CDR3 is 15 residues long. The CDR3 DNA reads TGTGCCAGCAGCTCCCGGGACAGCAAACCCTACGAGCAGTACTTC. Translation: CASSSRDSKPYEQYF.

J is TRBJ1-1 and V is TRBV15; D is perhaps TRBD1 (5 bases). V was clipped by 0 bases and J by 0 bases, with 14 bases between them. CDR1 is LNHNV and CDR2 is YYDKDF in the germline V gene (reference sequence). This CDR3 comprises 17 residues. The CDR3 spells CATSRDGARDLNTEAFF. For the CDR3, the DNA is TGTGCCACCAGCAGAGATGGGGCCCGGGACTTGAACACTGAAGCTTTCTTT.

The CDR3 DNA reads as TGTGCCACCAGCAGAGGAGGGAACTATGGCTACACCTTC. Its translation: CATSRGGNYGYTF. V is TRBV15 and J is TRBJ1-2; D ambiguous. Germline CDR1 reads LNHNV; CDR2 reads YYDKDF (reference sequence). Deletions cut 1 base from V and 2 bases from J, with 5 bases between. The CDR3 covers 13 residues.

The chain employs TRBV29-1 and TRBJ2-1, with D perhaps given as TRBD1 or TRBD2 (5 bases each). CDR1 is SQVTM, CDR2 ANQGSEA, per germline. The V end lost 7 bases, the J end lost 5 bases, and 24 bases lay between the germline ends. CDR3 length: 16 residues. The CDR3 region is CSANIRDPMSNNEQFF. DNA for the CDR3: TGCAGCGCCAATATACGGGACCCAATGTCTAACAATGAGCAGTTCTTC.

V gene TRBV9 combines with J gene TRBJ2-1; D remains ambiguous. CDR1 is SGDLS, CDR2 YYNGEE, per germline. The CDR3 is 13 residues long. V was clipped by 4 bases and J by 6 bases, with 11 bases between them. CDR3 residues: CASSSPVINEQFF. In DNA form, the CDR3 reads TGTGCCAGCAGCTCTCCTGTCATCAATGAGCAGTTCTTC.

A few counts support this clonotype. The CDR3 loop is CASSVTGAWGYTF. CDR3 nucleotides: TGCGCCAGCAGCGTTACAGGAGCCTGGGGCTACACCTTC. The genes are TRBV5-1 and TRBJ1-2; D may be TRBD1 (5 bases). The V end was cut by 4 bases, the J end by 8 bases, with 15 bases between. The CDR3 contains 13 residues. The germline V gene encodes CDR1 SGHRS and CDR2 YFSETQ.

This clonotype has at least ten counts. The chain joins TRBV6-1 to TRBJ2-7; 14 bases are shared with TRBD2. Trimming cost V 7 bases and J 7 bases; bases outside gene matches: 9. Germline V gene lookup returns CDR1 MNHNS and CDR2 SASEGT. The CDR3 consists of 15 residues. The CDR3 DNA is TGTGCCAGCAATTGGGGACTAGCGGGAGCGAGGGAGCAGTACTTC. The encoded protein is CASNWGLAGAREQYF.

This clonotype was picked up many times. The gene calls are TRBV7-3 and TRBJ2-5; D might be TRBD1 (6 bases). Trimming took 0 bases from V and 1 from J, leaving 6 bases between them. CDR3 size: 14 residues. Germline V lookup: CDR1 SGHTA, CDR2 FQGTGA. CDR3 DNA sequence: TGTGCCAGCAGCTTAACAGGGGGCCAAGAGACCCAGTACTTC. It is translated as CASSLTGGQETQYF.

This clonotype was counted ten times or more. V gene TRBV20-1 combines with J gene TRBJ2-5; D uncertain. The CDR3 has 14 amino acids. The V end was cut by 0 bases, the J end by 5 bases, with 13 bases between. The germline CDR1 and CDR2 sequences are DFQATT and SNEGSKA (reference sequence). CDR3 amino acids: CSARDLRSTETQYF. The CDR3 bases are TGCAGTGCTAGAGATCTACGTAGTACCGAGACCCAGTACTTC.

This clonotype was seen more than once but under ten times. The chain joins TRBV7-2 to TRBJ1-5; D gene ambiguous. Germline-derived CDR1 and CDR2 are SGHTA and FQGNSA. The CDR3 runs to 13 residues. Trimming removed 4 bases from V and 7 bases from J, with 11 bases in between. The CDR3 reads CASSSTAQQPQHF. In DNA form, the CDR3 reads TGTGCCAGCAGCTCGACCGCCCAACAGCCCCAGCATTTT.

V is TRBV6-1 and J is TRBJ2-1; D might be TRBD2 (6 bases). Per germline, CDR1 MNHNS and CDR2 SASEGT. The CDR3 spans 14 residues. V shed 0 bases and J shed 8 bases, with 11 bases lying between them. The CDR3 DNA reads TGTGCCAGCAGTGAAGCGGGAGGTCTCTATGAGCAGTTCTTC. Its translation is CASSEAGGLYEQFF.

This chain connects TRBV20-1 to TRBJ2-5, with 10 positions matching TRBD2. The V gene end was trimmed by 6 bases and the J gene end by 1 base; junction bases not matched to a gene: 14. The germline gives CDR1 DFQATT, CDR2 SNEGSKA (reference sequence). The CDR3 contains 17 residues. This CDR3 is CSAQLAGEAGGQETQYF. Written as DNA, the CDR3 is TGCAGTGCCCAGCTAGCGGGAGAGGCAGGAGGCCAAGAGACCCAGTACTTC.

This sequence joins TRBV5-1 and TRBJ1-6, with D possibly being TRBD1 (6 bases). CDR1 is SGHRS and CDR2 is YFSETQ in the germline V gene. Trimming stripped 4 bases from V and 5 bases from J, with 16 bases between. The CDR3 covers 16 residues. The CDR3 protein is CASSPDGGLHNSPLHF. The CDR3 DNA reads TGCGCCAGCAGCCCAGACGGGGGCCTCCATAATTCACCCCTCCACTTT.

This clonotype came up many times. This chain uses TRBV27 with TRBJ2-7; D call uncertain. CDR1 and CDR2 (germline): MNHEY, SMNVEV (reference sequence). This CDR3 region has 12 residues. The ends were cut back, 7 bases at V and 7 bases at J, with 14 bases in the middle. CDR3 in DNA: TGTGCCAGCATCTCTACGTCAGGAGAGCAGTACTTC. Amino acid sequence: CASISTSGEQYF.

This CDR3 is CASSLEVGTYEQYF. Written as DNA, the CDR3 is TGTGCCAGCAGCTTAGAGGTCGGTACCTACGAGCAGTACTTC. V is TRBV7-2 and J is TRBJ2-7; no firm D call. V was pared by 1 base and J by 2 bases, with 9 bases between. This CDR3 comprises 14 residues. In germline, CDR1 is SGHTA, CDR2 FQGNSA.

This clonotype was picked up a small number of times. V gene TRBV5-4 combines with J gene TRBJ2-7, with 7 nucleotides matching TRBD2. CDR1 and CDR2 (germline): SGHNT, YYREEE (reference sequence). Germline trimming cut 5 bases from V and 0 bases from J; bases unmatched to any gene: 14. This CDR3 has 17 amino acids. The CDR3 DNA follows: TGTGCCAGCAGTTCACGTAGGGCTAGCGGTATCTCCTACGAGCAGTACTTC. Its protein is CASSSRRASGISYEQYF.

This clonotype showed up many times. The chain joins TRBV7-9 to TRBJ2-5; unclear D gene. The CDR3 consists of 16 residues. Germline assignment: CDR1 SEHNR and CDR2 FQNEAQ (reference sequence). V was shortened by 0 bases and J by 3 bases, with 14 bases between the two germline ends. CDR3 residues: CASSLADGRLEETQYF. CDR3 in DNA: TGTGCCAGCAGCTTAGCCGACGGTAGGCTTGAAGAGACCCAGTACTTC.

This clonotype was recorded many times. The V gene is TRBV19, the J gene TRBJ1-1, with D possibly being TRBD1 (5 bases). The CDR3 is 15 residues long. V gave up 2 bases and J gave up 0 bases, with 10 bases separating them. CDR1 is LNHDA, CDR2 SQIVND, per germline (reference sequence). CDR3 sequence reads: CASSIRGVLNTEAFF. The CDR3 DNA is TGTGCCAGTAGTATAAGAGGGGTACTGAACACTGAAGCTTTCTTT.

This clonotype was counted a few times. Mismatch with germline at one junction end may stem from a read error. The chain carries TRBV7-3 and TRBJ1-3; no firm D call. The germline CDR1 and CDR2 sequences are SGHTA and FQGTGA. The CDR3 spans 16 residues. In DNA, the CDR3 is TGTGCCAGCAGCTTAACGGCGGCAGGTTCTGGGAACACCATATATTTT. This sequence encodes CASSLTAAGSGNTIYF.

The chain links TRBV11-2 to TRBJ1-1, with D tentatively TRBD1 (6 bases). The CDR3 extends over 15 amino acids. The germline V and J ends were trimmed by 5 bases and 1 base, with 14 bases remaining between them. Germline CDR1 reads SGHAT; CDR2 reads FQNNGV. The CDR3 region has the DNA TGTGCCAGCAGCCCACTGAGGGGGGCGAACACTGAAGCTTTCTTT. Amino acid sequence: CASSPLRGANTEAFF.

In its sample, this clonotype was seen many times. The J gene is TRBJ1-1, the V gene TRBV28; 8 positions match TRBD1. The germline V gene encodes CDR1 MDHEN and CDR2 SYDVKM. Germline trimming cut 7 bases from V and 7 bases from J; bases unmatched to any gene: 17. The CDR3 is made up of 16 amino acids. The CDR3 region is CASNSQGAVSSYEAFF. The CDR3 DNA sequence: TGTGCCAGCAATTCCCAGGGGGCGGTTAGTAGCTATGAAGCTTTCTTT. Drawing the rest from reference TRBV28 and TRBJ1-1, the complete variable domain is DVKVTQSSRYLVKRTGEKVFLECVQDMDHENMFWYRQDPGLGLRLIYFSYDVKMKEKGDIPEGYSVSREKKERFSLILESASTNQTSMYLCASNSQGAVSSYEAFFGQGTRLTVV.

This clonotype has ten or more counts. The genes are TRBV12-3 or TRBV12-4 and TRBJ2-7; the match to TRBD2 covers 10 bases. The length of the CDR3 is 14 residues. V shed 7 bases, J shed 4 bases, and the junction held 7 bases outside the gene matches. The CDR3 sequence is CASTPGLAFYEQYF. The CDR3 DNA is TGTGCCAGCACGCCGGGACTAGCGTTTTACGAGCAGTACTTC.

CDR3 in amino acids: CASSIPLQGINQPQHF. For the CDR3, the DNA is TGTGCCAGTAGTATTCCCTTACAGGGGATCAATCAGCCCCAGCATTTT. The rearrangement links TRBV19 to TRBJ1-5; TRBD1 matches 7 bases. The CDR3 is made up of 16 amino acids. CDR1 and CDR2 from the germline V gene are LNHDA and SQIVND (reference sequence). V trimming: 3 bases; J trimming: 3 bases; junction bases outside the gene matches: 8.

This clonotype was recorded once. A much larger clone lies a single base off, so this may be a read error. In this CDR3 the conserved last residue, phenylalanine or tryptophan, is missing, so a read error is likely. The rearrangement links TRBV3-1 to TRBJ1-5; 7 bases match TRBD1. CDR1 LGHDT and CDR2 YNNKEL come from the germline V gene (reference sequence). This CDR3 has 14 amino acids. The CDR3 is CASRQGGWGQPQHL. As DNA, the CDR3 is TGTGCCAGCAGACAAGGGGGCTGGGGGCAGCCCCAGCATTTG.

This clonotype was seen only a few times. The chain links TRBV16 to TRBJ1-1; 7 nucleotides line up with TRBD1. CDR3 length: 15 residues. Germline V lookup: CDR1 KGHSY, CDR2 FQNENV. Losses at the gene ends were 6 bases for V and 5 bases for J; bases not matched to a gene: 12. This CDR3 reads CASSLPGGAGTEAFF. Here the CDR3 DNA reads TGTGCCAGCAGTCTTCCAGGGGGAGCTGGGACTGAAGCTTTCTTT.

The V gene is TRBV19, the J gene TRBJ2-3, with TRBD2 matching 8 bases. V lost 10 bases, J lost 4 bases, and 13 bases stayed unmatched. CDR3 size: 15 residues. Germline values: CDR1 LNHDA, CDR2 SQIVND (reference sequence). The CDR3 spells CATGGREGLSDTQYF. CDR3 bases: TGTGCCACCGGGGGACGGGAGGGCCTTTCAGATACGCAGTATTTT.

This clonotype was counted between two and nine times. Sequence at one end of the junction differs from germline and may be a read error. The V call is TRBV7-7, the J call TRBJ1-5; the D gene is possibly TRBD1 (5 bases). This CDR3 is built from 14 residues. Per germline, CDR1 SSHAT and CDR2 FNYEAQ (reference sequence). The CDR3 DNA is TGTGCTAGCAGCTTGAACAGGTTCAATCAGCCCCAGCATTTT. This codes for CASSLNRFNQPQHF.

Concerning this clonotype: A read error is possible here, since a much larger clone lies one base away. This chain links TRBV29-1 with TRBJ1-1, with D unresolved. This CDR3 is built from 12 residues. Trimming stripped 5 bases from V and 0 bases from J, with 7 bases between. Germline V gene lookup returns CDR1 SQVTM and CDR2 ANQGSEA. The CDR3 loop reads CSVLGMNTEAFF. As DNA, the CDR3 is TGCAGCGTTTTAGGAATGAACACTGAAGCTTTCTTT.